These T cell receptor beta chains were read from a single sample in a study of beta chain features in type 1 diabetes. Clones were sequenced by immunoSEQ multiplex PCR, and TCRdb holds only the in-frame ones, with some missing. This sample yields fewer than 350,000 clones, of which approximately 16% are seen a single time; approximately 0.015% belongs to the top ten. The sequencing input was naive CD4+ T cells from blood. The origin of the receptors is a man aged 18 to 35 with type 1 diabetes. CDR3s include the opening cysteine and the closing phenylalanine or tryptophan. D genes are given only for firm matches. Clone size is not always given. Where it is, it says once, few, many or a class for expanded clones.

d_gene,j_gene,v_gene,abundance,CDR3nt,CDR3aa
TRBD1,TRBJ1-2,TRBV19,NA,TGTGCCAGTAGTCGACAGGGGGCGTCGTTTGGCTACACCTTC,CASSRQGASFGYTF
NA,TRBJ2-7,TRBV19,few,TGTGCCAGTAGTATCGGAGGGAGCTCCTACGAGCAGTACTTC,CASSIGGSSYEQYF
NA,TRBJ2-1,TRBV18,few,TGTGCCAGCTCACCACTCGGGGATGAATGGAATGAGCAGTTCTTC,CASSPLGDEWNEQFF
NA,TRBJ1-1,TRBV6-6,few,TGTGCCAGCAGTTACTCGAGGAGTAGCATGAACACTGAAGCTTTCTTT,CASSYSRSSMNTEAFF
NA,TRBJ2-5,TRBV18,few,TGTGCCAGCTCACAGGACACCCAAGAGACCCAGTACTTC,CASSQDTQETQYF
TRBD2,TRBJ2-1,TRBV11-2,NA,TGTGCCAGCAGCTTAGGTCTCGGCGGGAGGGGCTCCTACAATGAGCAGTTCTTC,CASSLGLGGRGSYNEQFF
TRBD1,TRBJ2-5,TRBV25-1,NA,TGTGCCAGCAGCGTGGGACAGGGTGGGACCCAGTACTTC,CASSVGQGGTQYF
TRBD2,TRBJ2-7,TRBV6-5,NA,TGTGCCAGCAGTTACTCGAGTTCTAGCGGGTACTACGAGCAGTACTTC,CASSYSSSSGYYEQYF
NA,TRBJ1-6,TRBV19,few,TGTGCCAGTAGAAAACGTACCGGGACTGCAGCTTCACCCCTCCACTTT,CASRKRTGTAASPLHF
NA,TRBJ1-2,TRBV5-6,few,TGTGCCAGCAGCTATGACAGGAACTATGGCTACACCTTC,CASSYDRNYGYTF
TRBD2,TRBJ2-7,TRBV18,few,TGTGCCAGCTCACATACCGGGACTAGATCCTACGAGCAGTACTTC,CASSHTGTRSYEQYF
TRBD1,TRBJ1-4,TRBV27,NA,TGTGCCAGCAGCTTAACAGGGGCAGGGGAAAAACTGTTTTTT,CASSLTGAGEKLFF
NA,TRBJ2-7,TRBV28,few,TGTGCCAGCACTGCAACAGGGATGGGAGCCTACGAGCAGTACTTC,CASTATGMGAYEQYF
TRBD1,TRBJ1-2,TRBV14,NA,TGTGCCAGCAGCCCCGGGACAGGCCGCTACACCTTC,CASSPGTGRYTF
NA,TRBJ2-1,TRBV7-8,NA,TGTGCCAGCAGCCCGGCCACTAAAGCGGCCTTTTACAATGAGCAGTTCTTC,CASSPATKAAFYNEQFF
TRBD1,TRBJ1-1,TRBV27,few,TGTGCCAGCAGTTTCAAGGACAGGGGTGAAGCTTTCTTT,CASSFKDRGEAFF
TRBD1,TRBJ1-2,TRBV14,few,TGTGCCAGCAGCCTAAAATTCGGGACAGGGGTGTACTATGGCTACACCTTC,CASSLKFGTGVYYGYTF
NA,TRBJ2-3,TRBV5-4,NA,TGTGCCAGCAGCTTGGGGCTTTCAGGAGATACGCAGTATTTT,CASSLGLSGDTQYF
NA,TRBJ1-1,TRBV9,few,TGTGCCAGCAGCGCGTATCAGTACACTGAAGCTTTCTTT,CASSAYQYTEAFF
NA,TRBJ1-1,TRBV11-2,few,TGTGCCAGCCAACATGCGAACACTGAAGCTTTCTTT,CASQHANTEAFF
TRBD1,TRBJ2-3,TRBV7-9,few,TGTGCCAGCAGCTACGGACAGGGGGCGTATACGCAGTATTTT,CASSYGQGAYTQYF
TRBD1,TRBJ1-2,TRBV14,NA,TGTGCCAGCAGCCCATACACCGGACAGGGGGCGAGTGGCTACACCTTC,CASSPYTGQGASGYTF
NA,TRBJ2-7,TRBV20-1,NA,TGCAGTGGGGTCAGGTCCTACGAGCAGTACTTC,CSGVRSYEQYF
NA,TRBJ1-5,TRBV18,NA,TGTGCCAGCTCACCACGGGGGGGCGGCAATCAGCCCCAGCATTTT,CASSPRGGGNQPQHF
NA,TRBJ2-1,TRBV4-1,few,TGCGCCAGCAGCCACCTAGCAGTCTCCTACAATGAGCAGTTCTTC,CASSHLAVSYNEQFF
TRBD1,TRBJ2-7,TRBV7-2,NA,TGTGCCAGCAGCGATCTGACAGGGTTCGAGCAGTACTTC,CASSDLTGFEQYF
TRBD1,TRBJ1-2,TRBV5-1,NA,TGCGCCAGCAGCTCTGGACAGGCCATCTCCTATGGCTACACCTTC,CASSSGQAISYGYTF